A single sample is the source of the 20 T cell receptor beta chains below, sequenced in a study of blood T cell repertoires in COVID-19. Some clones are missing from TCRdb's copy, which holds only in-frame ones; the method was immunoSEQ multiplex PCR. The table includes about 280,000 clones, roughly 90% detected once. Sequencing input: peripheral blood. These receptors were obtained from a man in his late teens or twenties with active or convalescent COVID-19.

The chain recombines TRBV11-2 with TRBJ1-2; weak D call: TRBD1 (5 bases). This CDR3 spans 13 amino acids. In germline, CDR1 is SGHAT, CDR2 FQNNGV. Trimming shortened V by 1 base and J by 8 bases, and 11 bases separated the two germline ends. CDR3 residues: CASSLAATVGYTF. The CDR3 DNA reads TGTGCCAGCAGCTTAGCAGCGACAGTGGGCTACACCTTC.

The rearrangement joins TRBV12-5 to TRBJ1-5, with TRBD1 identical over 7 bases. Germline V gene lookup returns CDR1 LGHNT and CDR2 FRNRAP. The CDR3 contains 17 residues. V lost 6 bases and J lost 0; bases outside the gene matches: 11. For the CDR3, the DNA is TGTGCTAGTGGGCTCCGGGACAGACCCTATAGCAATCAGCCCCAGCATTTT. This gives the protein CASGLRDRPYSNQPQHF.

The chain combines TRBV9 with TRBJ1-2; 9 nucleotides line up with TRBD1. The CDR3 covers 15 residues. Losses at the gene ends were 0 bases for V and 8 bases for J; bases not matched to a gene: 8. Germline loops: CDR1 SGDLS, CDR2 YYNGEE. The CDR3 region is CASSVGRTGVRGYTF. The DNA of the CDR3 is TGTGCCAGCAGCGTAGGAAGGACAGGGGTGAGGGGCTACACCTTC.

The chain joins TRBV18 to TRBJ2-5, with 9 bases aligning to TRBD1. The junction had 6 bases not matched to a gene; V was cut back by 5 bases and J by 5 bases. The CDR3 has 14 amino acids. Germline V CDR1 and CDR2: KGHSH, LQKENI. The CDR3 DNA sequence: TGTGCCAGCTCATCATCCGGGACAGGGGAGACCCAGTACTTC. Translation gives CASSSSGTGETQYF.

The gene calls are TRBV6-1 and TRBJ1-1; D call uncertain. V shed 2 bases and J shed 4 bases, with 11 bases lying between them. CDR1 is MNHNS, CDR2 SASEGT, per germline. The CDR3 loop spans 14 amino acids. CDR3 loop: CASSELYSSTEAFF. CDR3 DNA sequence: TGTGCCAGCAGTGAACTGTACAGTAGCACTGAAGCTTTCTTT.

The V call is TRBV12-3 or TRBV12-4, the J call TRBJ2-7; the D gene is possibly TRBD1 (6 bases). The CDR3 has 12 amino acids. V lost 7 bases and J lost 2, with 9 bases in between. The CDR3 coding sequence is TGTGCCAGCACTCGGACAGCCTACGAGCAGTACTTC. This sequence encodes CASTRTAYEQYF.

The rearrangement links TRBV7-9 to TRBJ2-5; a possible D gene is TRBD2 (6 bases). The V gene's germline CDR1 is SEHNR and CDR2 FQNEAQ (reference sequence). The CDR3 has 15 amino acids. V lost 3 bases and J 5 bases, leaving 16 bases between the germline ends. In DNA, the CDR3 is TGTGCCAGCAGCTTCGACGGGAGCTTGATGGAGACCCAGTACTTC. Its protein is CASSFDGSLMETQYF.

The sample holds one count of this clone. The chain recombines TRBV6-1 with TRBJ2-7, with 9 bases aligning to TRBD1. CDR3 length equals 17 residues. CDR1 is MNHNS and CDR2 is SASEGT in the germline V gene. J was trimmed by 1 base and V by 4 bases; bases with no gene match: 11. DNA of the CDR3: TGTGCCAGCAGTGCCGGGACAGGGCTCCTGTTATCCTACGAGCAGTACTTC. Its translation: CASSAGTGLLLSYEQYF.

The genes are TRBV10-3 and TRBJ2-7, with D perhaps matching TRBD2 (6 bases). The CDR3 contains 15 residues. V lost 6 bases and J lost 2, with 17 bases in between. CDR1 is ENHRY, CDR2 SYGVKD, per germline. The CDR3: CAIRGSRTGAYEQYF. The CDR3 nucleotides read TGTGCCATCAGAGGATCGAGGACGGGGGCCTACGAGCAGTACTTC.

The rearrangement links TRBV7-9 to TRBJ2-4; 9 bases line up with TRBD2. The CDR3 runs 16 residues. CDR1 SEHNR and CDR2 FQNEAQ come from the germline V gene (reference sequence). V trimming: 5 bases; J trimming: 0 bases; junction bases outside the gene matches: 5. Written as DNA, the CDR3 is TGTGCCAGCAGCCCAAGCGGGGGGTCAGCCAAAAACATTCAGTACTTC. Its protein is CASSPSGGSAKNIQYF.

The chain combines TRBV2 with TRBJ2-3; D is uncertain. The length of the CDR3 is 13 residues. V lost 4 bases and J lost 2, with 7 bases in between. The germline gives CDR1 SNHLY, CDR2 FYNNEI. The CDR3 coding sequence is TGTGCCAGCAGTGCGGTCTTCACAGATACGCAGTATTTT. Its protein product is CASSAVFTDTQYF.

The chain has TRBV5-4 and TRBJ1-1, with TRBD1 matching 10 bases. Germline CDR1 and CDR2: SGHNT and YYREEE (reference sequence). The CDR3 consists of 14 residues. Germline trimming cut 3 bases from V and 5 bases from J; bases unmatched to any gene: 4. CDR3 nucleotide sequence: TGTGCCAGCAGCTCCGGGACAGGGGTTACTGAAGCTTTCTTT. It translates to CASSSGTGVTEAFF.

V gene TRBV24-1 combines with J gene TRBJ2-2; D is unresolved. V dropped 5 bases and J dropped 6 bases, with 9 bases sitting between them. The CDR3 runs to 13 residues. Germline CDR1 KGHDR, CDR2 SFDVKD. CDR3 DNA sequence: TGTGCCACCAGTGTTGCCGGGTCCGGGGAGCTGTTTTTT. This translates into CATSVAGSGELFF.

The chain carries TRBV7-2 and TRBJ1-5; 7 bases line up with TRBD1. Germline CDR1 reads SGHTA; CDR2 reads FQGNSA. V trimming: 5 bases; J trimming: 1 base; junction bases outside the gene matches: 5. This CDR3 is 15 amino acids long. The CDR3 here is CASSPSGGSNQPQHF. DNA for the CDR3: TGTGCCAGCAGCCCGTCAGGGGGGAGCAATCAGCCCCAGCATTTT.

The chain recombines TRBV29-1 with TRBJ2-3, with 7 positions matching TRBD1. Unmatched junction bases numbered 3, after V lost 6 bases and J lost 0 bases. This CDR3 comprises 13 residues. Germline lookup yields CDR1 SQVTM and CDR2 ANQGSEA. The CDR3 reads CSVRGRSTDTQYF. CDR3 nucleotides: TGCAGCGTAAGGGGGCGAAGCACAGATACGCAGTATTTT.

The rearrangement joins TRBV5-5 to TRBJ2-5; possibly TRBD2 for D (5 bases). This CDR3 is 13 amino acids long. Germline assignment: CDR1 SGHKS and CDR2 YYEKEE (reference sequence). V lost 5 bases and J lost 4, with 12 bases in between. DNA for the CDR3: TGTGCCAGCAGGTCGGGGAACGCAGAGACCCAGTACTTC. Protein: CASRSGNAETQYF.

This chain links TRBV4-1 with TRBJ1-3; D perhaps matches TRBD1 (5 bases). V was pared by 4 bases and J by 0 bases, with 10 bases between. The germline CDR1 and CDR2 sequences are MGHRA and YSYEKL. The CDR3 extends over 15 amino acids. CDR3 sequence reads: CASSPQGNSGNTIYF. The CDR3 region has the DNA TGCGCCAGCAGCCCCCAGGGCAACTCTGGAAACACCATATATTTT.

This chain connects TRBV14 to TRBJ2-7; TRBD1 aligns across 7 bases. The ends lost 0 bases at V and 4 bases at J; junction bases unmatched: 3. The CDR3 is made up of 14 amino acids. The germline gives CDR1 SGHDN, CDR2 FVKESK. The CDR3 DNA reads TGTGCCAGCAGCCAAGAGAGGGGGCTGTACGAGCAGTACTTC. Translating it yields CASSQERGLYEQYF.

The V call is TRBV2, the J call TRBJ1-2; 7 bases map to TRBD1. Looked up from germline, CDR1 is SNHLY and CDR2 is FYNNEI. This CDR3 has 20 amino acids. With 2 bases clipped from V and 7 bases from J, the junction kept 25 bases outside the gene matches. DNA for the CDR3: TGTGCCAGCAGTGAACCCGCGGAGGCCACAGGGGCACTTTTTAGAAGTGGCTACACCTTC. Translation gives CASSEPAEATGALFRSGYTF.

This clone appeared once. V gene TRBV5-6 combines with J gene TRBJ1-1; D possibly corresponds to TRBD1 (6 bases). CDR1 is SGHDT, CDR2 YYEEEE, per germline. The CDR3 totals 14 residues. V was clipped by 5 bases and J by 0 bases, with 11 bases between them. CDR3 protein: CASRVDRMNTEAFF. CDR3 DNA: TGTGCCAGCAGGGTCGACAGGATGAACACTGAAGCTTTCTTT.